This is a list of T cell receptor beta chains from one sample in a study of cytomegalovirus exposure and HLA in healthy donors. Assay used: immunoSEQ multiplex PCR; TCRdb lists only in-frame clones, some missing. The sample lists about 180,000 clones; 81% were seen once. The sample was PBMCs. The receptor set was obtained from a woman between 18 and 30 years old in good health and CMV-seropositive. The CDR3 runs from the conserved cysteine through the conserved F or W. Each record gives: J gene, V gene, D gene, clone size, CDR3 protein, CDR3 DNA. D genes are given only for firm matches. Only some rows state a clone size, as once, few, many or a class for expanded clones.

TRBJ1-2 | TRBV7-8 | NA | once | CASSLATGELSYGYTF | TGTGCCAGCAGCTTAGCGACAGGCGAATTATCCTATGGCTACACCTTC
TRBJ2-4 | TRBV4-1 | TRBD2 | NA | CASSGRAGGSGNIQYF | TGCGCCAGCAGCGGTCGAGCGGGGGGATCGGGGAACATTCAGTACTTC
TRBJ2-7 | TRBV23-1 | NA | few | CAPGREKPYEQYF | TGCGCACCAGGAAGGGAGAAACCCTACGAGCAGTACTTC
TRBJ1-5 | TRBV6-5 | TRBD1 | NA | CASSYLGQNQPQHF | TGTGCCAGCAGTTACTTGGGACAGAATCAGCCCCAGCATTTT
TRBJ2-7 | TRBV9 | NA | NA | CASSAGALTYEQYF | TGTGCCAGCAGCGCCGGAGCACTTACCTACGAGCAGTACTTC
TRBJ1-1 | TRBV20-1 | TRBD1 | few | CSTGENTEAFF | TGCAGTACAGGGGAGAACACTGAAGCTTTCTTT
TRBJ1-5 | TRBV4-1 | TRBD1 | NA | CASRHSRDRDQPQHF | TGCGCCAGCAGACACAGCCGGGACAGGGATCAGCCCCAGCATTTT
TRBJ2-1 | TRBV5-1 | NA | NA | CASSLGNREFSSYNEQFF | TGCGCCAGCAGCTTGGGAAACAGGGAATTTAGCTCCTACAATGAGCAGTTCTTC
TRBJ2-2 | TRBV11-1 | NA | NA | CASSSWGRELFF | TGTGCCAGCAGCTCTTGGGGCCGGGAGCTGTTTTTT
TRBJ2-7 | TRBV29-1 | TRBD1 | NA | CSVKGAWEQYF | TGCAGCGTTAAGGGGGCTTGGGAGCAGTACTTC
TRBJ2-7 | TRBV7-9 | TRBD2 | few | CASSPTSGGLYEQYF | TGTGCCAGCAGCCCGACTAGCGGGGGCCTTTACGAGCAGTACTTC
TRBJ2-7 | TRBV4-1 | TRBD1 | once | CASSPLRTGYEQYF | TGCGCCAGCAGCCCACTACGGACAGGTTACGAGCAGTACTTC
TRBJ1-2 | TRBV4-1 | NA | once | CASSQPTGGRGTNYGYTF | TGCGCCAGCAGCCAACCCACCGGTGGTAGGGGAACTAACTATGGCTACACCTTC
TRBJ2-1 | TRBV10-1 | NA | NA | CASSEGQWLYNEQFF | TGCGCCAGCAGTGAGGGACAGTGGCTCTACAATGAGCAGTTCTTC
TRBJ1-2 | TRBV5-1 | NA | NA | CASSSEGRGFDGYTF | TGCGCCAGCAGCTCCGAAGGACGGGGATTTGATGGCTACACCTTC
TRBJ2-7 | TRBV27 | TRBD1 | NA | CASSLDRDEQYF | TGTGCCAGCAGCTTAGACAGGGACGAGCAGTACTTC
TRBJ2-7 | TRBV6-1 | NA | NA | CASSEIRQTLHEQYF | TGTGCCAGCAGTGAAATAAGGCAGACACTCCACGAGCAGTACTTC
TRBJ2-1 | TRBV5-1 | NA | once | CASSLGPDRYINNEQFF | TGCGCCAGCAGCTTGGGCCCCGACAGGTACATAAACAATGAGCAGTTCTTC
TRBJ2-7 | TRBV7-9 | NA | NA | CASSFPESSYEQYF | TGTGCCAGCAGCTTTCCCGAGAGCTCCTACGAGCAGTACTTC
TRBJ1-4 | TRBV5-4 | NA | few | CASSLLLREKLFF | TGTGCCAGCAGCCTACTGTTGAGAGAAAAACTGTTTTTT
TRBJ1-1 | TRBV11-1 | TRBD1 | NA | CASFPEPTGRDTEAFF | TGTGCCAGCTTCCCCGAGCCGACAGGGAGAGACACTGAAGCTTTCTTT
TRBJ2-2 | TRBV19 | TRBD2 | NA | CASSIRGGADTGELFF | TGTGCCAGTAGTATTAGGGGAGGGGCGGACACCGGGGAGCTGTTTTTT
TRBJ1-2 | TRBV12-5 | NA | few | CASGLLLRPGQGYGYTF | TGTGCTAGTGGTTTGCTCCTCCGCCCGGGACAAGGCTATGGCTACACCTTC
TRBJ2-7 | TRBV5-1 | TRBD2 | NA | CASSPRTSGTYEQYF | TGCGCCAGCAGCCCGAGGACTAGCGGCACCTACGAGCAGTACTTC
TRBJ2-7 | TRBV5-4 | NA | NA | CASSLRSGSYEQYF | TGTGCCAGCAGCTTGAGGTCAGGGTCCTACGAGCAGTACTTC
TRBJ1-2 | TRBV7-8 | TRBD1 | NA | CASSPTGFGSGYTF | TGTGCCAGCAGCCCGACAGGGTTCGGAAGTGGCTACACCTTC
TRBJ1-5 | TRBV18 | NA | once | CASSLGALYVDQPQHF | TGTGCCAGCTCACTCGGAGCGTTATACGTAGATCAGCCCCAGCATTTT
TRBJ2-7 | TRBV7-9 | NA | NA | CASSLVVRYEQYF | TGTGCCAGCAGCTTAGTAGTGCGCTACGAGCAGTACTTC
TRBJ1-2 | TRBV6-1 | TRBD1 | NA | CASSEEDGDSINYGYTF | TGTGCCAGCAGTGAGGAAGACGGGGACAGCATTAACTATGGCTACACCTTC
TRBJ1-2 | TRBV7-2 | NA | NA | CASSFARGILVGGYTF | TGTGCCAGCAGCTTTGCCAGGGGAATTCTGGTGGGTGGCTACACCTTC
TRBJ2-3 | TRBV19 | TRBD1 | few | CASSSPGTAWADTQYF | TGTGCCAGTAGTAGCCCCGGGACAGCCTGGGCAGATACGCAGTATTTT
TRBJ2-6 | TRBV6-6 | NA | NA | CASSYGGSGANVLTF | TGTGCCAGCAGTTACGGAGGGTCTGGGGCCAACGTCCTGACTTTC
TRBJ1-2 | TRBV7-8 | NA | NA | CASSIGQSNYGYTF | TGTGCCAGCAGCATAGGACAGTCTAACTATGGCTACACCTTC
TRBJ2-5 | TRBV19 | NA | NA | CASSITGYETQYF | TGTGCCAGTAGTATTACAGGGTATGAGACCCAGTACTTC
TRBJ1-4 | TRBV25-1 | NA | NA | CASSETNGMDEKLFF | TGTGCCAGCAGTGAAACGAACGGGATGGATGAAAAACTGTTTTTT